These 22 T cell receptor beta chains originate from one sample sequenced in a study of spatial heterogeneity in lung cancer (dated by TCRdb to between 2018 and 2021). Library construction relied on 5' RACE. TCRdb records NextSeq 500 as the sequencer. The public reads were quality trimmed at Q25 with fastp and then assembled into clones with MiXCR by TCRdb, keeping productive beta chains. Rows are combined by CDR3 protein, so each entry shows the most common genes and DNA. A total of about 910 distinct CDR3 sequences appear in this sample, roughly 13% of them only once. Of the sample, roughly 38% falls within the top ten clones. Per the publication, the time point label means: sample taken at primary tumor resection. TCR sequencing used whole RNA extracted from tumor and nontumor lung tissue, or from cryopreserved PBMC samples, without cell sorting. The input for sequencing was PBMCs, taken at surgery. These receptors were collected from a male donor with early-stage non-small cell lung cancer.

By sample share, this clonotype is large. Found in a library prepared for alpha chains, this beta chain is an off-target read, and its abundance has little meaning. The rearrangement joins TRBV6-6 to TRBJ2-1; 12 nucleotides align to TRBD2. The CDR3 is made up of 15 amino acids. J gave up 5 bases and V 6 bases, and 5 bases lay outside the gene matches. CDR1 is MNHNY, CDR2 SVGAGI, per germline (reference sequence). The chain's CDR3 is CASSSTSGGNNEQFF. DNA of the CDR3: TGTGCCAGCAGCTCTACTAGCGGGGGGAACAATGAGCAGTTCTTC.

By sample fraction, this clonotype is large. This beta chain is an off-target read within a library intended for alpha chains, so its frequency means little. CDR3 sequence reads: CASSFAGTGVYEQYF. The DNA of the CDR3 is TGTGCCAGCAGTTTCGCCGGGACAGGGGTCTACGAGCAGTACTTC. The chain links TRBV28 to TRBJ2-7; TRBD1 agrees at 10 bases. This CDR3 comprises 15 residues. With 3 bases clipped from V and 3 bases from J, the junction kept 5 bases outside the gene matches. Looked up from germline, CDR1 is MDHEN and CDR2 is SYDVKM.

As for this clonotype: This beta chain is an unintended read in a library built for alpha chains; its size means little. CDR3 loop: CASSPGNTDTQYF. CDR3 nucleotide sequence: TGTGCCAGCTCACCAGGGAACACAGATACGCAGTATTTT. The chain carries TRBV18 and TRBJ2-3; D is undetermined. The length of the CDR3 is 13 residues. Trimming took 2 bases from V and 2 from J, leaving 5 bases between them. CDR1 is KGHSH, CDR2 LQKENI, per germline.

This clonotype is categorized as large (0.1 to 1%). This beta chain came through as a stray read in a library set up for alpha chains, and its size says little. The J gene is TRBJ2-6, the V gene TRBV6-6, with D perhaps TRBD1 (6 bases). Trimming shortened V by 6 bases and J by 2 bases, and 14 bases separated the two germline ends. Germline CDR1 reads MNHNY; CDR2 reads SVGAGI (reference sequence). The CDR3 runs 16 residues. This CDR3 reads CASRPPQGAGANVLTF. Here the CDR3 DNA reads TGTGCCAGCAGACCCCCACAGGGAGCTGGGGCCAACGTCCTGACTTTC.

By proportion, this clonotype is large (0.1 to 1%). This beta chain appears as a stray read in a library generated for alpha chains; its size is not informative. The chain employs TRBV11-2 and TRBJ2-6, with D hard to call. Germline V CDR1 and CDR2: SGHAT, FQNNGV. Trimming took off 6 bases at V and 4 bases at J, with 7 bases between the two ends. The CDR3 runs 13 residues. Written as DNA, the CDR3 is TGTGCCAGCAGTGAGTCCGGGGCCAACGTCCTGACTTTC. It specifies CASSESGANVLTF.

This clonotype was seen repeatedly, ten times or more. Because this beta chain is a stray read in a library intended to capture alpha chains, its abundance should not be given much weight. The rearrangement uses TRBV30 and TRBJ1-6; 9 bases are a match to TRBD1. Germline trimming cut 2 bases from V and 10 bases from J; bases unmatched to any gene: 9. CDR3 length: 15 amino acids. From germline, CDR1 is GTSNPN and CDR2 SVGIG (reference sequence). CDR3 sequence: CAWSLAGTGKSPLHF. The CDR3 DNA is TGTGCCTGGAGTCTCGCCGGGACAGGGAAATCACCCCTCCACTTT.

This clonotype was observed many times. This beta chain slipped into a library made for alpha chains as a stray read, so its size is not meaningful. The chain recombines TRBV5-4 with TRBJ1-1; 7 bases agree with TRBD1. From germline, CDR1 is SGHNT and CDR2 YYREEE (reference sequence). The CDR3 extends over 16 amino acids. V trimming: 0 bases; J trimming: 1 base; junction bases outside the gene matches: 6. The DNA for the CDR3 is TGTGCCAGCAGCTTGGGGCGGGGACAGCCGAACACTGAAGCTTTCTTT. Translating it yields CASSLGRGQPNTEAFF.

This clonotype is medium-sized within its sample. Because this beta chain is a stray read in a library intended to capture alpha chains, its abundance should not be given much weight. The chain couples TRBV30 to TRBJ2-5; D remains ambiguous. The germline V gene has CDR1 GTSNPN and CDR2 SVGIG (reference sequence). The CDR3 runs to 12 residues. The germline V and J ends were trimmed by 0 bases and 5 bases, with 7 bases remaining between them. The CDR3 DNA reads TGTGCCTGGAGTGTACTCGCGGAGACCCAGTACTTC. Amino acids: CAWSVLAETQYF.

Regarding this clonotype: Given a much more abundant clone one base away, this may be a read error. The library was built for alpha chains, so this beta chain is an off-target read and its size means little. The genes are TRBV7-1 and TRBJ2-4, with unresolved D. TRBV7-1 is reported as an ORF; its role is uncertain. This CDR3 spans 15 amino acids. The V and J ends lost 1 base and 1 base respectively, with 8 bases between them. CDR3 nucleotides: TGTGCCAGCAGCTCAGAGGGAACCGCCAAAAACATTCAGTACTTC. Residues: CASSSEGTAKNIQYF.

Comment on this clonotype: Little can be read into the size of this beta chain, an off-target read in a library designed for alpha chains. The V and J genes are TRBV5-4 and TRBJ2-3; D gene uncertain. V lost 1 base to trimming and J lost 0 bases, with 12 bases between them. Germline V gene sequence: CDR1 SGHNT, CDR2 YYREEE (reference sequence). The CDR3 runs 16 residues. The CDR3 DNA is TGTGCCAGCAGCTTGCCGCAGGACCCTAGCACAGATACGCAGTATTTT. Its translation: CASSLPQDPSTDTQYF.

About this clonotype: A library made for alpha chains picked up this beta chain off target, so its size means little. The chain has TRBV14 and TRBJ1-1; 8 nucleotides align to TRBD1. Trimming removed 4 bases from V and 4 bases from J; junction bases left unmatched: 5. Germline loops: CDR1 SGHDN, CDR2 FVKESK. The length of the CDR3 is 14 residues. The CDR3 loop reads CASSLRQGSTEAFF. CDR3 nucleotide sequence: TGTGCCAGCAGCCTGCGACAGGGGAGCACTGAAGCTTTCTTT.

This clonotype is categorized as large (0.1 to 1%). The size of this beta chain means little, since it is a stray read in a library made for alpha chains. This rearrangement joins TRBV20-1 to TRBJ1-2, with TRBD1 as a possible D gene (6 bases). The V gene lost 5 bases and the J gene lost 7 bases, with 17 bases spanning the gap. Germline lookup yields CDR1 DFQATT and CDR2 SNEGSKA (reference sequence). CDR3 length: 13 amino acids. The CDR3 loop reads CSASTGTDSGYTF. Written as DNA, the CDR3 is TGCAGTGCTTCGACAGGTACTGACTCTGGCTACACCTTC.

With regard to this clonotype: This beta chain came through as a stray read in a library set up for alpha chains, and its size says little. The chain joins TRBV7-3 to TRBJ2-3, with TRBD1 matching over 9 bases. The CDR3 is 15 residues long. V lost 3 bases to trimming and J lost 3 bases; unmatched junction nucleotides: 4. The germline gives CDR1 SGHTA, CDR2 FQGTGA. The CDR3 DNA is TGTGCCAGCAGCTTGGACAGGGGTGATACAGATACGCAGTATTTT. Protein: CASSLDRGDTDTQYF.

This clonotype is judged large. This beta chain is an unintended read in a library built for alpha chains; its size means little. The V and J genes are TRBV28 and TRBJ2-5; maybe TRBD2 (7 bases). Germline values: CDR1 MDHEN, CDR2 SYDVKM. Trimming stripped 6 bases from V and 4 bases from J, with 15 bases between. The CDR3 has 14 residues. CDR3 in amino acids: CASSLGGGGETQYF. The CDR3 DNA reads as TGTGCCAGCAGCCTGGGGGGAGGGGGAGAGACCCAGTACTTC. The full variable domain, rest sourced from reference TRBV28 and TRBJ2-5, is DVKVTQSSRYLVKRTGEKVFLECVQDMDHENMFWYRQDPGLGLRLIYFSYDVKMKEKGDIPEGYSVSREKKERFSLILESASTNQTSMYLCASSLGGGGETQYFGPGTRLLVL.

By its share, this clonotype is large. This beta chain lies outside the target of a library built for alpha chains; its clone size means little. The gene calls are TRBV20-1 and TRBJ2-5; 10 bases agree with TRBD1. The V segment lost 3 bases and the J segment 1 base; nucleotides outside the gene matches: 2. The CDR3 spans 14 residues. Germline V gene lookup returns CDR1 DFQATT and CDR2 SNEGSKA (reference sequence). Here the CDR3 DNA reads TGCAGTGCTAGCTGGGACAGGGGCCAAGAGACCCAGTACTTC. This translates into CSASWDRGQETQYF.

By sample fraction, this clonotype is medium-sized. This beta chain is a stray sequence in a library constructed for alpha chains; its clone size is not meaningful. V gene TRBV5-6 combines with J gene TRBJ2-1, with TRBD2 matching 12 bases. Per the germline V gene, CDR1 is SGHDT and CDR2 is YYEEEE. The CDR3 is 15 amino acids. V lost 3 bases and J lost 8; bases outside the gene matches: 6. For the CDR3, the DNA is TGTGCCAGCAGCTATCTAGCGGGGGGGCTAGATGAGCAGTTCTTC. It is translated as CASSYLAGGLDEQFF.

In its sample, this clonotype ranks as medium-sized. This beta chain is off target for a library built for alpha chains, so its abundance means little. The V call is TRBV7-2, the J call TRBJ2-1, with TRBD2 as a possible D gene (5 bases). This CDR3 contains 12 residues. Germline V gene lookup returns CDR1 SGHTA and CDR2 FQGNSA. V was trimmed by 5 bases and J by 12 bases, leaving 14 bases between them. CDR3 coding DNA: TGTGCCAGCAGCCCGGGCCGGCGGGCGCAGTTCTTC. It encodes CASSPGRRAQFF.

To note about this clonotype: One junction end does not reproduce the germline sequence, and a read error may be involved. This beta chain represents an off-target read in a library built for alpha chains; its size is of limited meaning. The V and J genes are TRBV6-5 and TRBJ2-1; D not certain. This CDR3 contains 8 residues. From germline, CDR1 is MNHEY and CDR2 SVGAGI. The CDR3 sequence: CASSTRLF. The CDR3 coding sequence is TGTGCCAGCAGTACCCGGCTCTTC.

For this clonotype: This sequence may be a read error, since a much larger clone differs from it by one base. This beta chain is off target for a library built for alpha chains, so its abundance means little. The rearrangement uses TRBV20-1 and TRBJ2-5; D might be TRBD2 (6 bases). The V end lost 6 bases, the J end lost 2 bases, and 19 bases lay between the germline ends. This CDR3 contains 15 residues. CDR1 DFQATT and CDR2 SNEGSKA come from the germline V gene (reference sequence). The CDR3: CSASGNGGGQETQYF. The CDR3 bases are TGCAGTGCAAGTGGGAACGGCGGAGGGCAAGAGACCCAGTACTTC.

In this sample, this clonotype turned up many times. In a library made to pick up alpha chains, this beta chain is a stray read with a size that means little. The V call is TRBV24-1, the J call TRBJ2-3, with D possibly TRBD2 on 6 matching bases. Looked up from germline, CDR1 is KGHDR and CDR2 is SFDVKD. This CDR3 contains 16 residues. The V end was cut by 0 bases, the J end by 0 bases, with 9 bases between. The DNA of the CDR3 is TGTGCCACCAGTGATTTGGGGGGGACTAGCACAGATACGCAGTATTTT. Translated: CATSDLGGTSTDTQYF.

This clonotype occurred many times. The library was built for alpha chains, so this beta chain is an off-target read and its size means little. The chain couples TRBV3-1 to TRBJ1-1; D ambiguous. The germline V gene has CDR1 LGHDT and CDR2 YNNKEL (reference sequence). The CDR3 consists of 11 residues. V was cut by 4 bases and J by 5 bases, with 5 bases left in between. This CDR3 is CASSPGTEAFF. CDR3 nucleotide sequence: TGTGCCAGCAGCCCCGGGACTGAAGCTTTCTTT. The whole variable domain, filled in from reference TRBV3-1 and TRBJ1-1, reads DTAVSQTPKYLVTQMGNDKSIKCEQNLGHDTMYWYKQDSKKFLKIMFSYNNKELIINETVPNRFSPKSPDKAHLNLHINSLELGDSAVYFCASSPGTEAFFGQGTRLTVV.

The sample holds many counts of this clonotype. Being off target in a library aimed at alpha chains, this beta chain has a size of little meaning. The CDR3 region is CASSSYVTSGTETQYF. In DNA form, the CDR3 reads TGTGCCAGCAGTTCCTACGTGACTAGCGGGACGGAGACCCAGTACTTC. The rearrangement links TRBV27 to TRBJ2-5, with 11 bases that match TRBD2. This CDR3 spans 16 amino acids. Trimming took 4 bases from V and 5 from J; bases not matched to a gene: 9. Looked up from germline, CDR1 is MNHEY and CDR2 is SMNVEV (reference sequence).